This TCR beta chain stems from a study of T cell responses to AZD1222 COVID-19 vaccine. Study-wide results and limits: The donor cohort was predominantly white British with a female majority, and clonal diversity may have been underestimated. Reportedly, close to half of spike-specific TCRs are directed against unmutated variant regions.

A word on this clone: Its antigen is unknown.

The CDR3 extends over 15 amino acids. V trimming: 5 bases; J trimming: 2 bases; junction bases outside the gene matches: 6. Germline values: CDR1 SGHVS, CDR2 FQNEAQ. The assay was immunoSEQ multiplex PCR, and TCRdb's table has in-frame clones only and misses some. Here the sample spans roughly 130,000 clones, less than 95% being singletons. The chain uses TRBV7-8 and TRBJ2-1; 7 positions agree with TRBD1. This receptor was obtained from an adult who received the MenACWY meningococcal vaccine as a control. The source material was peripheral blood, sampled 28 days after the second dose of the MenACWY control vaccine. The DNA of the CDR3 is TGTGCCAGCAGCACCCGACAGGGCACCTACAATGAGCAGTTCTTC. Translation gives CASSTRQGTYNEQFF.